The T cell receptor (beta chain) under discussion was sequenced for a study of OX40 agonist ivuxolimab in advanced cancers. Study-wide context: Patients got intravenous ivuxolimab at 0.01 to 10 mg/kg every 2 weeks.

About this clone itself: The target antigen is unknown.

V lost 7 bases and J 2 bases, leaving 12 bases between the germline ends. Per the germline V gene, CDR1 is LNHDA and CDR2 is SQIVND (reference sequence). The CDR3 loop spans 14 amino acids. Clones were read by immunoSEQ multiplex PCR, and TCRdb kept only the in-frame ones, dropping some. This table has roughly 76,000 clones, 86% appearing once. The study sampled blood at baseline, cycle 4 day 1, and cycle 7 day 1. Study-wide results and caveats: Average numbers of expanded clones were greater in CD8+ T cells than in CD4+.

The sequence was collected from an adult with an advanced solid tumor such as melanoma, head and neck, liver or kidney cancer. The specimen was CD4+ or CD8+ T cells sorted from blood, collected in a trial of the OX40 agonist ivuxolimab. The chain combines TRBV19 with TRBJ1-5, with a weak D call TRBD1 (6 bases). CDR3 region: CASKGRQGNQPQHF. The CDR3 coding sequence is TGTGCCAGTAAAGGTAGACAGGGCAATCAGCCCCAGCATTTT.